This TCR beta chain emerged from a study of cytomegalovirus exposure and HLA in healthy donors. The PCR employed 60 Vbeta primers together with 13 Jbeta primers. This table comes from immunoSEQ multiplex PCR, and its TCRdb copy is limited to in-frame clones, with some not included. The sample shows 55,000 to 80,000 clones, about 70% of them seen only once. Specimen: PBMCs. This TCR was recovered from a woman aged 30 to 39 in good health and CMV-seronegative.

The CDR3, as DNA: TGTGCCAGCAGTCTAAGACAGGGGGCCCAGCCCCAGCATTTT. Its protein is CASSLRQGAQPQHF. The rearrangement uses TRBV28 and TRBJ1-5, with TRBD1 identical over 10 bases. Germline CDR1 is MDHEN and CDR2 is SYDVKM. Losses at the gene ends were 5 bases for V and 7 bases for J; bases not matched to a gene: 5. This CDR3 comprises 14 residues.